What follows describes a single T cell receptor beta chain. This entry comes from a study of blood T cell repertoires in COVID-19. Trimming stripped 0 bases from V and 4 bases from J, with 7 bases between. The CDR3 extends over 14 amino acids. Germline lookup yields CDR1 SGHNT and CDR2 YYREEE (reference sequence). Using immunoSEQ multiplex PCR, the repertoire was profiled, and TCRdb retains in-frame clones only, with some absent. The sample has roughly 170,000 clones; around four fifths are singletons. The chain uses TRBV5-4 and TRBJ1-4; D perhaps matches TRBD1 (5 bases). The TCR was taken from a woman aged 50 to 65 who had recovered from COVID-19. Sequencing was carried out using PBMCs or T cells enriched from blood (not recorded which). CDR3 coding DNA: TGTGCCAGCAGCTTGGGACAGAATAATGAAAAACTGTTTTTT. Protein: CASSLGQNNEKLFF.